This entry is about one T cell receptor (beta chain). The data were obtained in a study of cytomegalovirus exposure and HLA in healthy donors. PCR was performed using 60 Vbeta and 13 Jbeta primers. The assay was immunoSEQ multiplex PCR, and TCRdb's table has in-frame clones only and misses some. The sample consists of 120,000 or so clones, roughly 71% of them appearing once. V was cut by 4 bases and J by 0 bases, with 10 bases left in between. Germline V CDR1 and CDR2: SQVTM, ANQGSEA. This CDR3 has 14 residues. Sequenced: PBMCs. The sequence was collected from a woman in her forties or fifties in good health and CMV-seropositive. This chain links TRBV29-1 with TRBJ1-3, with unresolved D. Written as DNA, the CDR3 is TGCAGCGTTGCCCCAACTCACTCTGGAAACACCATATATTTT. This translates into CSVAPTHSGNTIYF.